This TCR beta chain was observed in a study of graft-versus-host responses after intestinal transplantation. Study results and caveats: GvH clone levels peaked in circulation, and this peak was associated with early post-transplant HvG declines.

Assay: immunoSEQ multiplex PCR; the TCRdb copy retains only in-frame clones and omits some. The table has roughly 120,000 clones, roughly nine tenths seen once. This clone was found a few times. Its antigen is unidentified. Germline-derived CDR1 and CDR2 are MNHNS and SASEGT. The V and J ends lost 7 bases and 1 base, in that order; junction bases with no gene match: 8. The CDR3 consists of 15 residues. The TCR comes from a human donor who was the organ donor for an intestinal transplant. The sequences come from unstimulated CD4+ T cells sorted from spleen or lymph node cells, collected before transplant. V and J are TRBV6-1 and TRBJ2-7, with 9 bases fitting TRBD2. The CDR3 loop reads CASTGTSQASYEQYF. CDR3 nucleotide sequence: TGTGCCAGCACCGGGACTAGCCAAGCTTCCTACGAGCAGTACTTC.